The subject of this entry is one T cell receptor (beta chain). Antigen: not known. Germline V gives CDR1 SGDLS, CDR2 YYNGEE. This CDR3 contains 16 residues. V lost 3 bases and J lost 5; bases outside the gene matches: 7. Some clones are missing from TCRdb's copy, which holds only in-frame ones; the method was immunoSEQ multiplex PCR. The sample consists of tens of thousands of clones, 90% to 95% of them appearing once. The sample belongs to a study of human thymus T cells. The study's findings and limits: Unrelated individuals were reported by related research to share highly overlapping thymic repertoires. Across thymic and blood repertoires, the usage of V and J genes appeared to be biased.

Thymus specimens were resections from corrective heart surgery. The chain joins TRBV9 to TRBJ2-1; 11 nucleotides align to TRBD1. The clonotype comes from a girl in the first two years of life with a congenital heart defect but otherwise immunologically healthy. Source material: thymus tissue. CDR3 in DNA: TGTGCCAGCAGCGGACCCCCGGGACAGGGGGACAATGAGCAGTTCTTC. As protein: CASSGPPGQGDNEQFF.